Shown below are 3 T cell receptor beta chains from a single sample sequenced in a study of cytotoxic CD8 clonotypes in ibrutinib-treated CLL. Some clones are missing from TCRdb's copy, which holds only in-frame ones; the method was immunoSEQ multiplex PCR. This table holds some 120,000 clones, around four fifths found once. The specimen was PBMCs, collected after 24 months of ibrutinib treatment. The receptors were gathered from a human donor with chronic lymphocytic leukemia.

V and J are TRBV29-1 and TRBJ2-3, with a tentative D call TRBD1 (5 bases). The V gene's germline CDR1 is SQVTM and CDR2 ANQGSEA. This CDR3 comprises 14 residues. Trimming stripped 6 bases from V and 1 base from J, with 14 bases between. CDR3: CSVFRQGGTDTQYF. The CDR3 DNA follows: TGCAGCGTCTTCAGGCAGGGCGGCACAGATACGCAGTATTTT.

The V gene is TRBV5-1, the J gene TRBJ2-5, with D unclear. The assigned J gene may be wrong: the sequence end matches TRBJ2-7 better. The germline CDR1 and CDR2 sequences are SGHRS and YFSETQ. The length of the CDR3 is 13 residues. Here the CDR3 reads CASSLTSRNEQYF. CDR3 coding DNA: TGCGCCAGCAGCTTGACCTCACGGAACGAGCAGTACTTC.

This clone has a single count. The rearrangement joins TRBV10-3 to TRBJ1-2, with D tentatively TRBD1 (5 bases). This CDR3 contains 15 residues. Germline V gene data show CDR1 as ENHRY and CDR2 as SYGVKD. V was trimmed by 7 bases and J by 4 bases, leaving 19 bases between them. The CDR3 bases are TGTGCCATCACACGGGGGGTGGCCGGCCTCTATGGCTACACCTTC. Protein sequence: CAITRGVAGLYGYTF.